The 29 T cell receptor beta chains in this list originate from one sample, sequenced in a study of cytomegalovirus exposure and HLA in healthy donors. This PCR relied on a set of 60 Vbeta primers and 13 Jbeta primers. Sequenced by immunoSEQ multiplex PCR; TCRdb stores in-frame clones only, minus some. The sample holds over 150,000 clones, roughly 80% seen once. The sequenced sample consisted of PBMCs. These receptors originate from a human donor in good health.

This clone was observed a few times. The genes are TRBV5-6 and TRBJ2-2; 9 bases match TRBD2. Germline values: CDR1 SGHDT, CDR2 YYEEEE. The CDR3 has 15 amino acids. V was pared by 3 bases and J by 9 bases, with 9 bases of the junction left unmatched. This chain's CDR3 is CASSSPSGEHRELFF. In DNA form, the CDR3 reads TGTGCCAGCAGCTCCCCTAGCGGGGAACACCGGGAGCTGTTTTTT.

The CDR3 here is CASSPYEGAERNSPLHF. CDR3 DNA sequence: TGCGCCAGCAGTCCCTACGAGGGGGCTGAGAGGAATTCACCCCTCCACTTT. The chain recombines TRBV4-1 with TRBJ1-6; TRBD1 aligns across 7 bases. Germline values: CDR1 MGHRA, CDR2 YSYEKL. The CDR3 spans 17 residues. Trimming took 6 bases from V and 7 from J; bases not matched to a gene: 15.

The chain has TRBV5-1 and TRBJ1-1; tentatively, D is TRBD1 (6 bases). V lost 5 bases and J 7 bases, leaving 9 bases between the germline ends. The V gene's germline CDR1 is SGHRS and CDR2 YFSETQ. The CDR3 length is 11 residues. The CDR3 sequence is CASRGQLEAFF. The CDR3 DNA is TGCGCCAGCAGAGGACAGCTTGAAGCTTTCTTT.

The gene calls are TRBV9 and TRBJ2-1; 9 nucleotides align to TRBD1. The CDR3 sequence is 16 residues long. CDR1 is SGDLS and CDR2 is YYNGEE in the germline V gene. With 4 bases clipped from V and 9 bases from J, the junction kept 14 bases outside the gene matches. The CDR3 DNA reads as TGTGCCAGCAGCCTGATCGGACAGGGGCAATTGACTGAGCAGTTCTTC. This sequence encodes CASSLIGQGQLTEQFF.

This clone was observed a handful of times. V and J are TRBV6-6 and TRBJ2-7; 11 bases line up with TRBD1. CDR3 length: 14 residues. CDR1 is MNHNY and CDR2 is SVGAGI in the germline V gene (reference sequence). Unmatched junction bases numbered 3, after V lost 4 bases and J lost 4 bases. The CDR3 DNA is TGTGCCAGCAGTTCCGGGACAGGGGGTTACGAGCAGTACTTC. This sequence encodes CASSSGTGGYEQYF.

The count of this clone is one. CDR3 protein: CASSPTTGTQYF. The CDR3 DNA reads as TGTGCCAGCAGCCCGACGACAGGGACCCAGTACTTC. The chain joins TRBV11-2 to TRBJ2-5; possible D gene TRBD1, 6 bases. The CDR3 covers 12 residues. Germline values: CDR1 SGHAT, CDR2 FQNNGV. V gave up 5 bases and J gave up 7 bases, with 11 bases separating them.

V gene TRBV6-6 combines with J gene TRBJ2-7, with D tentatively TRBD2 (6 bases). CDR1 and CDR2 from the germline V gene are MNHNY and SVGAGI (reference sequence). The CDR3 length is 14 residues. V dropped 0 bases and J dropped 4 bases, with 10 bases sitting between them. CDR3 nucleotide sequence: TGTGCCAGCAGTTACTCGCGGGGAATGTACGAGCAGTACTTC. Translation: CASSYSRGMYEQYF.

CDR3 amino acids: CASSSSDLNNEQFF. In DNA, the CDR3 is TGTGCCAGCAGCTCCTCCGACTTGAACAATGAGCAGTTCTTC. This chain links TRBV7-3 with TRBJ2-1; D call uncertain. Between the trimmed V and J ends, which lost 4 bases and 5 bases, there was a span of 12 bases. From germline, CDR1 is SGHTA and CDR2 FQGTGA. CDR3 length: 14 amino acids.

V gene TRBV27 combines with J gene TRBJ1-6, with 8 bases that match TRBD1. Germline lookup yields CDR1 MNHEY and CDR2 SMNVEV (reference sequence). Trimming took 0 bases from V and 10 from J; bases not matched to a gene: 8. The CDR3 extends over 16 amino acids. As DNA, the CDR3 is TGTGCCAGCAGTTTATCCTATAGGACAGGGACGTCACCCCTCCACTTT. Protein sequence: CASSLSYRTGTSPLHF.

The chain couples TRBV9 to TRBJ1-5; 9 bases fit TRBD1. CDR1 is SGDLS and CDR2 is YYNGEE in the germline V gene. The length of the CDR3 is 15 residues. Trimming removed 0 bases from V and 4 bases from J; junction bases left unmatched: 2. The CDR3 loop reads CASSVEGTGNQPQHF. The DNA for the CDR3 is TGTGCCAGCAGCGTAGAAGGGACAGGGAATCAGCCCCAGCATTTT. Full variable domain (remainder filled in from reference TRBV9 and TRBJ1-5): DSGVTQTPKHLITATGQRVTLRCSPRSGDLSVYWYQQSLDQGLQFLIQYYNGEERAKGNILERFSAQQFPDLHSELNLSSLELGDSALYFCASSVEGTGNQPQHFGDGTRLSIL.

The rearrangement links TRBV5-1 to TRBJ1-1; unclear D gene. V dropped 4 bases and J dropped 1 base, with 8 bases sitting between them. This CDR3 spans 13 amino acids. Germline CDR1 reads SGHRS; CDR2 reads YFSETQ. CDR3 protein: CASSPRGNTEAFF. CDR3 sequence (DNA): TGCGCCAGCAGCCCCCGCGGGAACACTGAAGCTTTCTTT.

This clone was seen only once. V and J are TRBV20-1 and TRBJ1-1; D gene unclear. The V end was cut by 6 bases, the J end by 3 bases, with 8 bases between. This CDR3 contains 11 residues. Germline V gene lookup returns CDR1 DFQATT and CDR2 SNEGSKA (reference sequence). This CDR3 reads CSAHDYTEAFF. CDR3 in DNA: TGCAGTGCCCATGACTACACTGAAGCTTTCTTT.

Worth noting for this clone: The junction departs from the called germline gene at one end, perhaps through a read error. The CDR3 DNA is TGCAGCGTTGACACCGGGATCCTAACAAACTTC. It yields the protein CSVDTGILTNF. The V gene is TRBV29-1, the J gene TRBJ1-2, with D uncertain. The CDR3 covers 11 residues. Per the germline V gene, CDR1 is SQVTM and CDR2 is ANQGSEA.

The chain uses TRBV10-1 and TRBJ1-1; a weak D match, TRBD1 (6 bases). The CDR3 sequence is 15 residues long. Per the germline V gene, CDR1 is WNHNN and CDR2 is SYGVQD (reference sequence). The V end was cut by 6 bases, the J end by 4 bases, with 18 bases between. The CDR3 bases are TGCGCCAGCAGCGACACAGGGAAGGGGGTCACTGAAGCTTTCTTT. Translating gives CASSDTGKGVTEAFF.

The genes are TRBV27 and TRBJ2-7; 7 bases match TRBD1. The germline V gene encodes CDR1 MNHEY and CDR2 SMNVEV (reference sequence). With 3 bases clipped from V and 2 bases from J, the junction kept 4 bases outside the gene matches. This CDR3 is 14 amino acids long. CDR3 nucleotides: TGTGCCAGCAGTTTTTCGGGACAGACCTACGAGCAGTACTTC. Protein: CASSFSGQTYEQYF.

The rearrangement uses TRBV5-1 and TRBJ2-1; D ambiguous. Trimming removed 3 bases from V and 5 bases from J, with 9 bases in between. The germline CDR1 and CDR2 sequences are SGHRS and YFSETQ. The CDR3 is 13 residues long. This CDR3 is CASSWYEDNEQFF. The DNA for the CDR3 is TGCGCCAGCAGCTGGTATGAGGACAATGAGCAGTTCTTC.

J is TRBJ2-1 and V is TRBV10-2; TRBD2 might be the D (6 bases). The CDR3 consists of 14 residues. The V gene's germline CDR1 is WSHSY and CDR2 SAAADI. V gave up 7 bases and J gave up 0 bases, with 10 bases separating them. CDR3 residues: CASMGGSSYNEQFF. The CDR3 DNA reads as TGCGCCAGCATGGGGGGAAGCTCCTACAATGAGCAGTTCTTC.

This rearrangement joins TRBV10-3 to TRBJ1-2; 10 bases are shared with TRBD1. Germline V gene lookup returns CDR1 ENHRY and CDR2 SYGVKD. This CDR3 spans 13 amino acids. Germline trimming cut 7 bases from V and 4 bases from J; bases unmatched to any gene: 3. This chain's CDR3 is CAITGDRGYGYTF. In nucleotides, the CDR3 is TGTGCCATCACAGGGGACAGGGGCTATGGCTACACCTTC.

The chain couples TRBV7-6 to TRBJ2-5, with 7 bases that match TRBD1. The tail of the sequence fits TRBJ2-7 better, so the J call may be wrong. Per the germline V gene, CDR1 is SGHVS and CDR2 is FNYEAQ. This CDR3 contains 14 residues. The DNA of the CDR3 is TGTGCCAGCAGCGCCTGGGACAGCTCCTACGAGCAGTACTTC. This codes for CASSAWDSSYEQYF.

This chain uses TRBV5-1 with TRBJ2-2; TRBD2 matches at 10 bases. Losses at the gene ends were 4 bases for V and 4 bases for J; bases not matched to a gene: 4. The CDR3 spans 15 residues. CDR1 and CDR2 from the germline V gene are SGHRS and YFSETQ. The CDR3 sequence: CASSPLAGPTGELFF. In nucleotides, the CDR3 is TGCGCCAGCAGCCCACTAGCGGGGCCCACCGGGGAGCTGTTTTTT.

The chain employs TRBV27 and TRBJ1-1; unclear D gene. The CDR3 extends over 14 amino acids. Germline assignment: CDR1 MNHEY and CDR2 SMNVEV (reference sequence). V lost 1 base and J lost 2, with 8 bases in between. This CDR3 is CASSLWEGNTEAFF. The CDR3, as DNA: TGTGCCAGCAGTTTATGGGAGGGAAACACTGAAGCTTTCTTT.

CDR3 residues: CATSRGPTGTNTEAFF. The CDR3 bases are TGTGCCACCAGCAGGGGTCCGACAGGGACGAACACTGAAGCTTTCTTT. The chain is built from TRBV15 and TRBJ1-1; 7 bases line up with TRBD1. Unmatched junction bases numbered 8, after V lost 3 bases and J lost 1 base. The CDR3 is 16 residues long. Germline CDR1 and CDR2: LNHNV and YYDKDF (reference sequence).

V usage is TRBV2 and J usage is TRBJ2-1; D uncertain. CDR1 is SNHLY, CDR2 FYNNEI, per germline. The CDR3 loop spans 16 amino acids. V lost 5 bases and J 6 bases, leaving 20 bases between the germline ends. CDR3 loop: CASSPFPENVGNEQFF. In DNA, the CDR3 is TGTGCCAGCAGTCCTTTTCCGGAGAACGTTGGCAATGAGCAGTTCTTC.

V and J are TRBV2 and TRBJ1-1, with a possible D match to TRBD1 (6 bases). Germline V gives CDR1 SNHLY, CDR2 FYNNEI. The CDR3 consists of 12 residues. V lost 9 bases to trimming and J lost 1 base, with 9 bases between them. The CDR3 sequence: CASETGNTEAFF. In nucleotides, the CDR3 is TGTGCCAGTGAGACAGGGAACACTGAAGCTTTCTTT.

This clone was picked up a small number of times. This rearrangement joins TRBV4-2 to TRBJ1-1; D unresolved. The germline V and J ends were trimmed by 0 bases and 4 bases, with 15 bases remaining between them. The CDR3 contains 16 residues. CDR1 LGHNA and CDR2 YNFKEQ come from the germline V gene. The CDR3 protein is CASSQDLGEASTEAFF. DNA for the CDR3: TGTGCCAGCAGCCAAGATCTTGGGGAGGCGAGCACTGAAGCTTTCTTT.

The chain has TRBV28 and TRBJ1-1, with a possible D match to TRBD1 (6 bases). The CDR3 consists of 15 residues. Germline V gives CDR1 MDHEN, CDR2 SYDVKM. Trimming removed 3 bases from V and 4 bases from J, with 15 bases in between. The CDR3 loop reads CASSFWAGEGTEAFF. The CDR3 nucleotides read TGTGCCAGCAGTTTTTGGGCAGGGGAGGGCACTGAAGCTTTCTTT.

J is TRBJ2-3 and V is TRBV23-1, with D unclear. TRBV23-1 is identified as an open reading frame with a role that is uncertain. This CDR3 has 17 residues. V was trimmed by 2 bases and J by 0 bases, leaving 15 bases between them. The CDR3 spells CASSQPRPPPSTDTQYF. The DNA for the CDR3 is TGCGCCAGCAGTCAACCCCGTCCCCCTCCTAGCACAGATACGCAGTATTTT.

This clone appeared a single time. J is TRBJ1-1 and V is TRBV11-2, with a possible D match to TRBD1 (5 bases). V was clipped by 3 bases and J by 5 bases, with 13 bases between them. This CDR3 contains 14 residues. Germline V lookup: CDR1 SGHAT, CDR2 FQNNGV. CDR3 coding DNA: TGTGCCAGCAGCTTCACCGGGACTGGGACTGAAGCTTTCTTT. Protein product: CASSFTGTGTEAFF.

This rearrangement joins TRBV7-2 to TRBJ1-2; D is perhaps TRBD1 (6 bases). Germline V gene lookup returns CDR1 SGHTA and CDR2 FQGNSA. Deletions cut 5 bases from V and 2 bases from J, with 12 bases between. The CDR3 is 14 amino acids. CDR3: CASSLTGSNYGYTF. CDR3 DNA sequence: TGTGCCAGCAGCCTGACAGGATCCAACTATGGCTACACCTTC.